The rows below give T cell receptor beta chains drawn from one sample of a study of shared clonotypes between healthy human individuals. Data came from immunoSEQ multiplex PCR; TCRdb stores just in-frame clones and leaves some out. The data contain about 1 million clones, about 77% of them singletons. Sequencing was performed on memory CD4+ T cells sorted from blood. All receptors derive from a man aged 18 to 30 in good health. Each CDR3 is given with its conserved first and last residue. D genes are given only for firm matches. Only part of the rows carry a size: once, few, many, or a class if the clone is expanded.

-,TRBV18,TRBJ1-2,-,TGTGCCAGCTCACCATCTTGGCTGTACTATGGCTACACCTTC,CASSPSWLYYGYTF
-,TRBV25-1,TRBJ1-1,-,TGTGCCAGCAGTGAATCGGCCAGGGCGAACACTGAAGCTTTCTTT,CASSESARANTEAFF
-,TRBV7-6,TRBJ1-4,TRBD1,TGTGCCAGCAGCCGGACAGGGTCTGGTGAAAAACTGTTTTTT,CASSRTGSGEKLFF
-,TRBV2,TRBJ1-5,TRBD1,TGTGCCAGCAGGAGGACAGGCAATAGCAATCAGCCCCAGCATTTT,CASRRTGNSNQPQHF
-,TRBV2,TRBJ2-7,TRBD2,TGTGCCAGCAGGGCTTCTCCCGGCGGGGGGGCTAGCTCCTACGAGCAGTACTTC,CASRASPGGGASSYEQYF
many,TRBV27,TRBJ1-2,-,TGTGCCAGCAGTGCCCACCAGGACTCGGGAGGCTACACCTTC,CASSAHQDSGGYTF
-,TRBV5-4,TRBJ2-5,-,TGTGCCAGCAGCTTGGAAGGGGAGACCCAGTACTTC,CASSLEGETQYF
-,TRBV10-3,TRBJ2-5,TRBD1,TGTGCCATCAGTGAGATGGGACAGGGCACGGGGTTTGTCCAAGAGACCCAGTACTTC,CAISEMGQGTGFVQETQYF
-,TRBV29-1,TRBJ1-2,-,TGCAGCGTTGAAGAGGGGGGCTATGGCTACACCTTC,CSVEEGGYGYTF
-,TRBV5-6,TRBJ1-5,TRBD1,TGTGCCAGCAGCTTGTGCTGGCAGGGGGGGGGTCAGCCCCAGCATTTT,CASSLCWQGGGQPQHF
-,TRBV7-2,TRBJ1-4,TRBD1,TGTGCCAGCAGCCGAGGACAGGGGCGTGAAAAACTGTTTTTT,CASSRGQGREKLFF
-,TRBV7-3,TRBJ2-1,TRBD1,TGTGCCAGCAGCCCAAAGGGACAGGGAAGGTTGGGGCAGTTCTTC,CASSPKGQGRLGQFF
-,TRBV28,TRBJ2-2,TRBD2,TGTGCCAGCAGTGGGTCTAGCGGGAACACCGGGGAGCTGTTTTTT,CASSGSSGNTGELFF
-,TRBV10-3,TRBJ1-1,TRBD1,TGTGCCATCAGCGGGACAGGGGGGCGAGCTTTCTTT,CAISGTGGRAFF
-,TRBV6-4,TRBJ2-3,TRBD1,TGTGCCAGCAGTCTCGGAGCCGGGACAGGGGGCACGGATACGCAGTATTTT,CASSLGAGTGGTDTQYF
-,TRBV9,TRBJ2-3,-,TGTGCCAGCAGTGTAAACCCATATTCGGCGGGGCGTACAGATACGCAGTATTTT,CASSVNPYSAGRTDTQYF
-,TRBV27,TRBJ2-3,-,TGTGCCAGCAGTTTTCTGGACAGTTTCACAGATACGCAGTATTTT,CASSFLDSFTDTQYF
few,TRBV5-1,TRBJ1-1,TRBD1,TGCGCCAGCAGCAGGGGGACAGGGGCAAACGAAGCTTTCTTT,CASSRGTGANEAFF
-,TRBV7-2,TRBJ2-5,-,TGTGCCAGCAGCTTAATTAGCGGACAAGAGACCCAGTACTTC,CASSLISGQETQYF
-,TRBV19,TRBJ2-6,TRBD1,TGTGCCAGTAGTAGCCGGGACAGGGGGCGAGGGGCCAACGTCCTGACTTTC,CASSSRDRGRGANVLTF
-,TRBV30,TRBJ2-3,-,TGTGCCTGGGGGGTAGCAGGGGATACGCAGTATTTT,CAWGVAGDTQYF
many,TRBV11-2,TRBJ2-1,TRBD1,TGTGCCAGCAGCAGGGGGCAGGGTAGGGGCGAGCAGTTCTTC,CASSRGQGRGEQFF
-,TRBV5-1,TRBJ2-3,-,TGCGCCAGCAGCTTCTCACGAGAGGGGGATACGCAGTATTTT,CASSFSREGDTQYF
few,TRBV29-1,TRBJ1-4,TRBD1,TGCAGCGTGGCCCTAACAGGGGCTAGGGAAAAACTGTTTTTT,CSVALTGAREKLFF
-,TRBV7-9,TRBJ2-2,-,TGTGCCAGCAGCTCCACAAGTGCCGGGGAGCTGTTTTTT,CASSSTSAGELFF
-,TRBV5-4,TRBJ2-1,TRBD1,TGTGCCAGCAGCTTGGGATCCGGGACAGGATCCTACAATGAGCAGTTCTTC,CASSLGSGTGSYNEQFF
-,TRBV7-3,TRBJ2-2,-,TGTGCCAGCAGCTTAGGACACTCCACCGGGGAGCTGTTTTTT,CASSLGHSTGELFF
-,TRBV27,TRBJ2-7,-,TGTGCCAGCAGTTTAGGGGGGCTCGGGGTGGACGAGCAGTACTTC,CASSLGGLGVDEQYF
-,TRBV30,TRBJ2-2,TRBD1,TGTGCCTGTCTTCCTGCTTTTTCGGGACAGGGGTTCGGTCGCACCGGGGAGCTGTTTTTT,CACLPAFSGQGFGRTGELFF
-,TRBV5-4,TRBJ1-1,-,TGTGCCAGCAGCTTGGGCAGTTCGAGGTCGAACACTGAAGCTTTCTTT,CASSLGSSRSNTEAFF
-,TRBV2,TRBJ1-5,-,TGTGCCAGCAGTGAAGTGACGGGGAACAATCAGCCCCAGCATTTT,CASSEVTGNNQPQHF
-,TRBV19,TRBJ1-2,TRBD1,TGTGCCAGTAGTATAGATCTCAATACCGGACAGGGCAGGGGTGGCTACACCTTC,CASSIDLNTGQGRGGYTF
-,TRBV7-2,TRBJ2-2,-,TGTGCCAGCATCCGGGGTGACACCGGGGAGCTGTTTTTT,CASIRGDTGELFF
few,TRBV2,TRBJ2-1,TRBD1,TGTGCCAGCAGTGCTGACAGGGGCTACAATGAGCAGTTCTTC,CASSADRGYNEQFF
-,TRBV6-6,TRBJ1-6,TRBD1,TGTGCCAGCAGTTCGACAGGGGGCCCTAATTCACCCCTCCACTTT,CASSSTGGPNSPLHF
few,TRBV2,TRBJ2-7,-,TGTGCCAGCAGTGGGGGGTGGACGGACAGCTACCTTTCCTACGAGCAGTACTTC,CASSGGWTDSYLSYEQYF
-,TRBV5-1,TRBJ2-1,TRBD1,TGCGCCAGCAGCGGAGGACAGGGGATATACAATGAGCAGTTCTTC,CASSGGQGIYNEQFF
once,TRBV7-2,TRBJ1-2,TRBD1,TGTGCCAGCAGCTTAGGGGGGACAGGGACTAGCTATGGCTACACCTTC,CASSLGGTGTSYGYTF
few,TRBV6-1,TRBJ2-7,TRBD1,TGTGCCAGCAACATGGACAGGGGTCCCCCTGGCGAGCAGTACTTC,CASNMDRGPPGEQYF
-,TRBV7-3,TRBJ1-1,-,TGTGCCAGCAGCTTAACTGGGGGGCCAAACACTGAAGCTTTCTTT,CASSLTGGPNTEAFF
few,TRBV9,TRBJ2-1,TRBD1,TGTGCCAGCAGCCCCCGGGACAGTCAATGGGTTGGGAATGAGCAGTTCTTC,CASSPRDSQWVGNEQFF
-,TRBV6-1,TRBJ1-1,-,TGTGCCAGCAGTAGAAGCACTGAAGCTTTCTTT,CASSRSTEAFF
few,TRBV10-3,TRBJ2-2,-,TGTGCCATCAGTGATATCGGGGAGCTGTTTTTT,CAISDIGELFF
-,TRBV6-5,TRBJ2-3,TRBD2,TGTGCCAGCAGACTAGCGGGAGGACTCACAGATACGCAGTATTTT,CASRLAGGLTDTQYF
-,TRBV30,TRBJ1-4,-,TGTGCCTGGAGTCAAAAGGGGCAGTCAAATGAAAAACTGTTTTTT,CAWSQKGQSNEKLFF
-,TRBV5-1,TRBJ2-5,-,TGCGCCAGCAGCCTGGGAGCCGGGGGAGAATGGGAGACCCAGTACTTC,CASSLGAGGEWETQYF
-,TRBV27,TRBJ2-7,-,TGTGCCAGCAGTTTATCCCCGCTCTCGCTGAGTCTCGAGCAGTACTTC,CASSLSPLSLSLEQYF
once,TRBV6-1,TRBJ2-1,TRBD1,TGTGCCAGCAGTGATAGGACAGGGGGAACCTACAATGAGCAGTTCTTC,CASSDRTGGTYNEQFF
-,TRBV6-1,TRBJ2-5,-,TGTGCCAGCACCCAAACCCCAGGGAGCCAAGAGACCCAGTACTTC,CASTQTPGSQETQYF
-,TRBV6-6,TRBJ1-5,TRBD1,TGTGCCAGTCTCGGGGGGACAGGGGGCAATCAGCCCCAGCATTTT,CASLGGTGGNQPQHF
-,TRBV6-6,TRBJ2-3,-,TGTGCCAGCAGTGCCAGGGTAACAGATACGCAGTATTTT,CASSARVTDTQYF
-,TRBV28,TRBJ1-3,-,TGTGCCAGCAGACCGATAGGAGCCGGCTCTGGAAACACCATATATTTT,CASRPIGAGSGNTIYF
-,TRBV7-9,TRBJ2-2,-,TGTGCCAGCAGCTTAAGACAGGAGAACACCGGGGAGCTGTTTTTT,CASSLRQENTGELFF
-,TRBV7-2,TRBJ1-2,-,TGTGCCAGCAGCTTAGACAGTTCCTATGGCTACACCTTC,CASSLDSSYGYTF
-,TRBV27,TRBJ2-2,-,TGTGCCAGCAGTAGGACCGTGAACACCGGGGAGCTGTTTTTT,CASSRTVNTGELFF
-,TRBV28,TRBJ1-5,-,TGTGCCAGCAGTTTCGCAGGTGGGAGCAATCAGCCCCAGCATTTT,CASSFAGGSNQPQHF
once,TRBV6-1,TRBJ1-5,TRBD1,TGTGCCAGCAAAACAGGGGATCAGCCCCAGCATTTT,CASKTGDQPQHF
-,TRBV6-6,TRBJ2-3,-,TGTGCCAGCAGTTACCTTGATACGCAGTATTTT,CASSYLDTQYF
-,TRBV6-1,TRBJ1-5,-,TGTGCCAGCAGTGAGGGTGGGGGGGGTCAGCCCCAGCATTTT,CASSEGGGGQPQHF